Given below is one T cell receptor (beta chain) in context. The sample originates from a study of blood T cell repertoires in COVID-19. Study as a whole: The United States, Italy and Spain supplied acute and convalescent COVID-19 samples. Sample material is recorded as cDNA or gDNA derived from T cells, B-cell-depleted T cells, or PBMCs.

In the original processing: Quantification of nucleated cells was approximated via reference gene primer amplification. Generated by immunoSEQ multiplex PCR, the TCRdb table keeps only in-frame clones and is missing some. That table gives V, J and clone size, and the DNA gave D and trimming. The table shows roughly 230,000 clones, with 65% to 90% occurring only once. Trimming left V 3 bases short and J 7 bases short, with 18 bases between. CDR3 length equals 16 residues. Per germline, CDR1 LGHDT and CDR2 YNNKEL (reference sequence). The receptor's source is a woman aged 50 to 65 with acute or convalescent COVID-19. This chain connects TRBV3-1 (or the pseudogene TRBV3-2) to TRBJ1-4; D not resolved. Sequencing was carried out using peripheral blood. CDR3 bases: TGTGCCAGCAGCCAGAGCTTGGCACAGCGGGGTGAAAAACTGTTTTTT. Amino acids: CASSQSLAQRGEKLFF.